The clone carrying this TCR beta chain was seen repeatedly, ten times or more. Its antigen is currently unknown. The TCR beta CDR3 regions underwent amplification from RNA transcripts. Second-round multiplex PCR came after first-round RT-PCR with HTBI primers. TCRdb itself ran the multiplex PCR reads through MiXCR, one entry per CDR3 protein. The repertoire has more than 1,000,000 distinct CDR3 sequences, less than 45% of them found once; the top ten carry over 8.5%. Participants with hyperthyroidism, aged 18 to 65, were newly diagnosed with under 2 months' duration. This sample was taken from a study of Graves' ophthalmopathy and Graves' hyperthyroidism. Study-wide results and caveats: This model predicted ophthalmopathy progression (sensitivity around 71%, specificity 72.22%). Blood repertoires reportedly contained most expanded thyroid clonotypes above 0.001 frequency. Built on 13 signatures, a model told ophthalmopathy apart from stable hyperthyroidism with 85% to 90% sensitivity and roughly 80% specificity.

The sequencing sample was made of peripheral blood or thyroid tissue (not recorded which). The sequence came from an adult man with Graves' hyperthyroidism.

CDR3 in DNA: TGTGCCAGCAGCCGGACGGACAGGGGGCGATCACCCCTCCACTTT. Protein sequence: CASSRTDRGRSPLHF. The chain joins TRBV7-8 to TRBJ1-6, with 11 bases fitting TRBD1. Looked up from germline, CDR1 is SGHVS and CDR2 is FQNEAQ. The junction had 7 bases not matched to a gene; V was cut back by 5 bases and J by 10 bases. CDR3 length: 15 residues.